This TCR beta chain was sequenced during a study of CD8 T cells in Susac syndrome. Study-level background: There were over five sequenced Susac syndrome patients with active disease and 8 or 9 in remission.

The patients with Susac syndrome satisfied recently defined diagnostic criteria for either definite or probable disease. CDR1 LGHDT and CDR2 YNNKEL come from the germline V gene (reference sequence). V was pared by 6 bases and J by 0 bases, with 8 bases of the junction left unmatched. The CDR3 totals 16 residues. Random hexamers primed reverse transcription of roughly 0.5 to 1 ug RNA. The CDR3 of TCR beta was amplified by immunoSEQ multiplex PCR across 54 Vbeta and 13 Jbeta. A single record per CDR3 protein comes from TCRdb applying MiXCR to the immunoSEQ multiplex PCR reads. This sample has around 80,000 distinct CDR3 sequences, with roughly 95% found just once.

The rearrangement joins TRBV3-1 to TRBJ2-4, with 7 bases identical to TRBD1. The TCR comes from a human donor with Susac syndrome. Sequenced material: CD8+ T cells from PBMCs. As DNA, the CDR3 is TGTGCCAGCAGTTTACAGGGGCAACTAGCCAAAAACATTCAGTACTTC. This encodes CASSLQGQLAKNIQYF.